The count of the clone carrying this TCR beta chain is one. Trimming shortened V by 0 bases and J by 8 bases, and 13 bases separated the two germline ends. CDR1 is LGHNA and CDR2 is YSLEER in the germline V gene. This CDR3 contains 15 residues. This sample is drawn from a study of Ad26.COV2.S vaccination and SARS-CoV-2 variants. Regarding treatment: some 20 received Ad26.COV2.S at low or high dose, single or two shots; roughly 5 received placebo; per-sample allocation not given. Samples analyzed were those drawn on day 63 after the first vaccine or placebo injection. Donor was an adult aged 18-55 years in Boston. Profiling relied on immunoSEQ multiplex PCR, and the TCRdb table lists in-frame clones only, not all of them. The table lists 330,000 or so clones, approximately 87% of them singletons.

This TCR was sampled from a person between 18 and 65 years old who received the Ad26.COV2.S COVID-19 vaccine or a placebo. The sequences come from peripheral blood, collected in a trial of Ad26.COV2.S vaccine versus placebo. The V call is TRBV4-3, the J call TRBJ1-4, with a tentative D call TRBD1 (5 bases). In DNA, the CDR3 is TGCGCCAGCAGCCAAGATTCTGCGGGGGAAGAAAAACTGTTTTTT. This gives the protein CASSQDSAGEEKLFF.